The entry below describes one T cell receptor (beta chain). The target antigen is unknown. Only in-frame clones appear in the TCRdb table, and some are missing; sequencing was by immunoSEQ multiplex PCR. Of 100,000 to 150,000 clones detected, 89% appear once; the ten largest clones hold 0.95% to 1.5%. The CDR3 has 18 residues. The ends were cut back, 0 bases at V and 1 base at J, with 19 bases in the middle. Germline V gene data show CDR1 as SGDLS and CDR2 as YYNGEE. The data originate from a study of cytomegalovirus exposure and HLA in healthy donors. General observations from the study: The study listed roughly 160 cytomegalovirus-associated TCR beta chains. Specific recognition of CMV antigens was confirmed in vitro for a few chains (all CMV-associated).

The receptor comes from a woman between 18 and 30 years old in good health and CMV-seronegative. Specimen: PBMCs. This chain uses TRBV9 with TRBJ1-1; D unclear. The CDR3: CASSVVGGRSLENTEAFF. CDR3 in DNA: TGTGCCAGCAGCGTAGTTGGTGGGCGTTCCTTAGAGAACACTGAAGCTTTCTTT.